The 10 T cell receptor beta chains given below trace back to one sample, sequenced in a study of T cells in Graves' hyperthyroidism and ophthalmopathy. TCR beta CDR3 region amplification was performed from RNA transcripts. The primer set for the first-round RT-PCR of the TCR CDR3 was HTBI. Via MiXCR, TCRdb re-called the multiplex PCR reads, giving one row per CDR3 protein. The table has hundreds of thousands of distinct CDR3 sequences, approximately 15% seen once. The specimen was blood. The receptors were sampled from a young woman with Graves' hyperthyroidism.

This clonotype was found many times. The rearrangement links TRBV11-2 to TRBJ1-6; D is perhaps TRBD1 (5 bases). CDR3 length: 16 amino acids. Germline V CDR1 and CDR2: SGHAT, FQNNGV. Trimming took 1 base from V and 2 from J, leaving 9 bases between them. The CDR3 region is CASSLVLTAYNSPLHF. In DNA, the CDR3 is TGTGCCAGCAGCTTAGTGCTGACAGCCTATAATTCACCCCTCCACTTT.

Concerning this clonotype itself: A much larger clone lies one base from this, so it may be a read error. CDR3 loop: CASSQGLESYNEQFF. Here the CDR3 DNA reads TGTGCCAGCAGCCAGGGACTAGAATCCTACAATGAGCAGTTCTTC. The J gene is TRBJ2-1, the V gene TRBV7-9, with 8 bases matching TRBD2. Trimming took 5 bases from V and 1 from J; bases not matched to a gene: 4. Per germline, CDR1 SEHNR and CDR2 FQNEAQ (reference sequence). The CDR3 runs to 15 residues.

This sequence joins TRBV24-1 and TRBJ1-2; 8 bases are a match to TRBD1. Trimming cost V 4 bases and J 7 bases; bases outside gene matches: 10. The CDR3 is 15 amino acids. Germline CDR1 KGHDR, CDR2 SFDVKD. CDR3 sequence: CATSESGGQTSGYTF. Here the CDR3 DNA reads TGTGCCACCAGTGAATCAGGGGGCCAGACCTCTGGCTACACCTTC.

This clonotype occurred a few times. The genes are TRBV7-3 and TRBJ1-2, with a weak D call TRBD1 (5 bases). From germline, CDR1 is SGHTA and CDR2 FQGTGA. V lost 2 bases and J 7 bases, leaving 11 bases between the germline ends. The CDR3 runs 13 residues. The CDR3 here is CASSLSGISGYTF. Written as DNA, the CDR3 is TGTGCCAGCAGCTTATCAGGGATAAGTGGCTACACCTTC.

The chain is built from TRBV5-1 and TRBJ2-2, with 8 bases identical to TRBD2. Germline CDR1 reads SGHRS; CDR2 reads YFSETQ. V lost 3 bases to trimming and J lost 1 base; unmatched junction nucleotides: 5. The CDR3 spans 16 residues. CDR3 DNA: TGCGCCAGCAGCTCGCCTAGCGGGTTGAACACCGGGGAGCTGTTTTTT. The encoded protein is CASSSPSGLNTGELFF.

This clonotype came up a few times. This chain links TRBV7-9 with TRBJ2-4; D may match TRBD1 or TRBD2 (5 bases each). The V gene lost 5 bases and the J gene lost 0 bases, with 11 bases spanning the gap. The CDR3 spans 15 residues. Germline V gene lookup returns CDR1 SEHNR and CDR2 FQNEAQ (reference sequence). The CDR3 reads CASSPEGLAKNIQYF. Written as DNA, the CDR3 is TGTGCCAGCAGCCCCGAGGGGCTAGCCAAAAACATTCAGTACTTC.

The sample holds a few counts of this clonotype. This sequence joins TRBV7-3 and TRBJ2-6; 7 bases agree with TRBD1. This CDR3 is 17 amino acids long. Per the germline V gene, CDR1 is SGHTA and CDR2 is FQGTGA. The ends lost 5 bases at V and 0 bases at J; junction bases unmatched: 7. The CDR3 spells CASSLKTGRSGANVLTF. The CDR3 DNA sequence: TGTGCCAGCAGCCTAAAGACAGGGCGCTCTGGGGCCAACGTCCTGACTTTC.

This clonotype was seen at least ten times. J is TRBJ1-3 and V is TRBV11-2; no clear D. There are 14 residues in the CDR3. CDR1 is SGHAT, CDR2 FQNNGV, per germline. V dropped 5 bases and J dropped 4 bases, with 12 bases sitting between them. In DNA form, the CDR3 reads TGTGCCAGCAGCCAGAAACACAGCGGAAACACCATATATTTT. Translation: CASSQKHSGNTIYF.

Remarks on this clonotype: The junction departs from germline at one end; a sequencing error may be responsible. This rearrangement joins TRBV6-9 to TRBJ2-7, with 12 nucleotides matching TRBD1. This CDR3 is built from 15 residues. Germline V gene sequence: CDR1 MNHGY, CDR2 SVAAGI. The CDR3 reads CVSSSPGQGADEQYF. CDR3 in DNA: TGTGTCAGCAGTTCCCCGGGACAGGGGGCCGACGAGCAGTACTTC.

This sequence joins TRBV3-1 and TRBJ1-5, with D unresolved. V was cut by 4 bases and J by 6 bases, with 16 bases left in between. Germline values: CDR1 LGHDT, CDR2 YNNKEL (reference sequence). This CDR3 has 15 residues. CDR3: CASSPPGRFPQPQHF. The CDR3 nucleotides read TGTGCCAGCAGCCCCCCCGGGAGGTTTCCTCAGCCCCAGCATTTT.